These 3 T cell receptor beta chains were sequenced from one sample in a study of OX40 agonist ivuxolimab in advanced cancers. Sequencing was performed with immunoSEQ multiplex PCR; in TCRdb, only in-frame clones are kept and a portion is missing. Counted here are around 140,000 clones, approximately 90% occurring once; the ten biggest clones make up 1.1%. The specimen was CD4+ or CD8+ T cells sorted from blood, collected in a trial of the OX40 agonist ivuxolimab. The receptor source for this set is an adult with an advanced solid tumor such as melanoma, head and neck, liver or kidney cancer.

J is TRBJ1-1 and V is TRBV28; a possible D gene is TRBD1 (6 bases). The V and J ends lost 7 bases and 3 bases respectively, with 15 bases between them. In germline, CDR1 is MDHEN, CDR2 SYDVKM. The CDR3 is 14 amino acids. This CDR3 is CASTTQGPDTEAFF. DNA of the CDR3: TGTGCCAGCACCACACAGGGTCCCGACACTGAAGCTTTCTTT. Supplemented by reference TRBV28 and TRBJ1-1, the full variable domain reads DVKVTQSSRYLVKRTGEKVFLECVQDMDHENMFWYRQDPGLGLRLIYFSYDVKMKEKGDIPEGYSVSREKKERFSLILESASTNQTSMYLCASTTQGPDTEAFFGQGTRLTVV.

Regarding this clone: An end of the junction does not agree with germline; a read error may underlie this. V gene TRBV19 combines with J gene TRBJ1-5; D might be TRBD1 (6 bases). This CDR3 has 14 residues. From germline, CDR1 is LNHDA and CDR2 SQIVND (reference sequence). The CDR3 loop is CASTGGTGNQPQHF. The CDR3 DNA follows: TGTGCCAGTACCGGGGGCACGGGCAACCAGCCCCAGCATTTT.

This clone was counted between two and nine times. The V gene is TRBV10-1, the J gene TRBJ1-4; no firm D call. Germline V gene lookup returns CDR1 WNHNN and CDR2 SYGVQD (reference sequence). V was pared by 9 bases and J by 8 bases, with 19 bases between. This CDR3 spans 14 amino acids. CDR3 coding DNA: TGCGCCAGTCTATCACCCTTTACACGGGAAAAACTGTTTTTT. Translating it yields CASLSPFTREKLFF.